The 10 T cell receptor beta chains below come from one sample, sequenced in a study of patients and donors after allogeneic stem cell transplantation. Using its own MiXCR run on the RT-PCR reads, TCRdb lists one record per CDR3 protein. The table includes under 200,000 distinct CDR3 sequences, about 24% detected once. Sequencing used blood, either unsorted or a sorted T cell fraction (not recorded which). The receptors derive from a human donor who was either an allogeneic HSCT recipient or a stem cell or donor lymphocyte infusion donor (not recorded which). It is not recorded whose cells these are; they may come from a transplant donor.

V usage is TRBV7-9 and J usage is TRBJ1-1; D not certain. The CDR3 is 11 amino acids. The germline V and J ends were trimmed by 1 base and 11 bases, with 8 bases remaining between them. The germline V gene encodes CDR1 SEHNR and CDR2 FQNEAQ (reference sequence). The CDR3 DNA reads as TGTGCCAGCAGCTTAGAAGTTGACGCTTTCTTT. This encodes CASSLEVDAFF.

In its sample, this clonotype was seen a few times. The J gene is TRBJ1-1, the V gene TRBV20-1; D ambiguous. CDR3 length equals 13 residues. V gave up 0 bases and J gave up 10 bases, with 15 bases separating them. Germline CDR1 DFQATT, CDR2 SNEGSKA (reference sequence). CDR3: CSARETAWERAFF. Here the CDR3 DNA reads TGCAGTGCTAGAGAAACAGCGTGGGAGAGAGCTTTCTTT.

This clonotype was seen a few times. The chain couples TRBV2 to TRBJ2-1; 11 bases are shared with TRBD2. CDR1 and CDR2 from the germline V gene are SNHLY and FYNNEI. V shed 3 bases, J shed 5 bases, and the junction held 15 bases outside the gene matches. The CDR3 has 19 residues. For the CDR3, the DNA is TGTGCCAGCAGTGATTTCGGGCTAGCGGGGGGTCTTCTGCACAATGAGCAGTTCTTC. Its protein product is CASSDFGLAGGLLHNEQFF.

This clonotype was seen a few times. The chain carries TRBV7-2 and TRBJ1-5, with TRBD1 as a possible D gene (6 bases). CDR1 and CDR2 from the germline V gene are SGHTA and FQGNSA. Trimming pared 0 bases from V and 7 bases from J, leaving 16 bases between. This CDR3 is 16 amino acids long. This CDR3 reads CASSLARGRGGQPQHF. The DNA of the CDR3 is TGTGCCAGCAGCTTAGCGCGCGGCAGGGGAGGGCAGCCCCAGCATTTT. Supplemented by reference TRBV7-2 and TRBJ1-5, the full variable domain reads GAGVSQSPSNKVTEKGKDVELRCDPISGHTALYWYRQSLGQGLEFLIYFQGNSAPDKSGLPSDRFSAERTGGSVSTLTIQRTQQEDSAVYLCASSLARGRGGQPQHFGDGTRLSIL.

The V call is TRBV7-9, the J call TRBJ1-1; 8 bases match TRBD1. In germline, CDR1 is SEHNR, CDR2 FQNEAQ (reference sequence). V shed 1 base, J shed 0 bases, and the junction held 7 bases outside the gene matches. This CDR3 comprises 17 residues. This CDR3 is CASSLEAGGGMNTEAFF. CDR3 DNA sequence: TGTGCCAGCAGCTTAGAGGCAGGGGGCGGCATGAACACTGAAGCTTTCTTT.

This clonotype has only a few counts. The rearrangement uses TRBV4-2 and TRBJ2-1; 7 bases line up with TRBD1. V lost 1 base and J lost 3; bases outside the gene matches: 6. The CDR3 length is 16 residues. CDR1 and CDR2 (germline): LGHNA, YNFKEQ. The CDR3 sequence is CASSQVGTVFYNEQFF. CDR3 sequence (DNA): TGTGCCAGCAGCCAAGTGGGGACAGTCTTCTACAATGAGCAGTTCTTC.

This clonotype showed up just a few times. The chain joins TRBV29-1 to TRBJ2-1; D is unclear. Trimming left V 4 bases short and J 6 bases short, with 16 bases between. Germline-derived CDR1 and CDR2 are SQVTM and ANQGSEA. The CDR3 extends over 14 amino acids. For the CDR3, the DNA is TGCAGCGTTGTATGGCAGGCGGTAGGCAATGAGCAGTTCTTC. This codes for CSVVWQAVGNEQFF.

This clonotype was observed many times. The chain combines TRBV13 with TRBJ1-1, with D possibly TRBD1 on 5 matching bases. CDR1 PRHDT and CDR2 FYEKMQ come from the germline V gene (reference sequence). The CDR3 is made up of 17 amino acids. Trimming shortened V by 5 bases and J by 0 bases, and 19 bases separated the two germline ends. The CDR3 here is CASSQESGGRMNTEAFF. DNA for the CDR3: TGTGCCAGCAGCCAAGAGTCGGGGGGTCGCATGAACACTGAAGCTTTCTTT.

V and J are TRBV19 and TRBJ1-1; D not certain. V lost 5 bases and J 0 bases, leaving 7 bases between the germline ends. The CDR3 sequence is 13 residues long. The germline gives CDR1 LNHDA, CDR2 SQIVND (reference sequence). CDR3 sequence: CASSRGLNTEAFF. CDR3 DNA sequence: TGTGCCAGTAGTCGGGGTTTGAACACTGAAGCTTTCTTT.

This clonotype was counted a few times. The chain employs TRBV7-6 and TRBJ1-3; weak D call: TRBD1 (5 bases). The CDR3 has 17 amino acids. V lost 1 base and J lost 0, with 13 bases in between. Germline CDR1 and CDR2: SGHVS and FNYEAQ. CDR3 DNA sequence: TGTGCCAGCAGCTTAGGACCCGACAGACCCTCTGGAAACACCATATATTTT. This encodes CASSLGPDRPSGNTIYF. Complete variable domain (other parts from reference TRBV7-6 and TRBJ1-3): GAGVSQSPRYKVTKRGQDVALRCDPISGHVSLYWYRQALGQGPEFLTYFNYEAQQDKSGLPNDRFSAERPEGSISTLTIQRTEQRDSAMYRCASSLGPDRPSGNTIYFGEGSWLTVV.